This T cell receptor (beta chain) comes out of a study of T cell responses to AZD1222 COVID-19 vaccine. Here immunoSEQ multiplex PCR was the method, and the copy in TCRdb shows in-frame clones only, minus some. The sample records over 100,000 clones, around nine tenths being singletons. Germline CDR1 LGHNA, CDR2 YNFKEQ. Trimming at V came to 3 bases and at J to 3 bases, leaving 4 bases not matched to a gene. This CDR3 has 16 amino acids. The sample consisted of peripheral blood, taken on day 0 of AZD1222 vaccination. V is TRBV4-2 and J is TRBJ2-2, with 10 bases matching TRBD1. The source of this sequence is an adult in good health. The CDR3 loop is CASSQRGQGYTGELFF. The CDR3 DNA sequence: TGTGCCAGCAGCCAGAGGGGACAGGGGTACACCGGGGAGCTGTTTTTT.